What follows describes a single TCR beta chain. Researchers report immunoSEQ v3.0 was run at survey level. Here immunoSEQ multiplex PCR was the method, and the copy in TCRdb shows in-frame clones only, minus some. There are roughly 29,000 clones in the sample; approximately 80% occur only once, and 7.3% lies in the top ten. These data originate in a study of long-term antiretroviral therapy in people with HIV. CDR1 is WSHSY, CDR2 SAAADI, per germline. Trimming left V 6 bases short and J 5 bases short, with 10 bases between. The CDR3 extends over 12 amino acids. The material was unsorted PBMCs, obtained 0.3 years after starting antiretroviral therapy. This chain links TRBV10-2 with TRBJ2-5; D might be TRBD1 or TRBD2, each matching 7 bases. This sequence was found in a man in his forties with HIV. The DNA for the CDR3 is TGCGCCAGCAGGCAGGGGGGGGAGACCCAGTACTTC. This gives the protein CASRQGGETQYF.